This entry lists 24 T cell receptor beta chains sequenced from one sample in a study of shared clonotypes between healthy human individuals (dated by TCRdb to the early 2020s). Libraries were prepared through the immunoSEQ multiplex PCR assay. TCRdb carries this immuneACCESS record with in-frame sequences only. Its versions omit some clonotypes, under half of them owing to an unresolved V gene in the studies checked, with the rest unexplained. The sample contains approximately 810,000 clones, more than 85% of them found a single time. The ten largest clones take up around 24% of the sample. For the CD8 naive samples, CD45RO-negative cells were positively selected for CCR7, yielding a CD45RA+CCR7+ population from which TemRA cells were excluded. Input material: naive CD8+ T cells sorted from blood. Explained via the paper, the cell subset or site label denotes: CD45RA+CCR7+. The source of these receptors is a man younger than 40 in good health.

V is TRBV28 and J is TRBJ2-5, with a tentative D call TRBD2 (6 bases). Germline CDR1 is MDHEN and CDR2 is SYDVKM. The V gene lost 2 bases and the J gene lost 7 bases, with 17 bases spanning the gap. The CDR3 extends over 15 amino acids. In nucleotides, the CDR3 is TGTGCCAGCAGTTTAGGTAGACAGACGCGGGGGACCCAGTACTTC. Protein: CASSLGRQTRGTQYF.

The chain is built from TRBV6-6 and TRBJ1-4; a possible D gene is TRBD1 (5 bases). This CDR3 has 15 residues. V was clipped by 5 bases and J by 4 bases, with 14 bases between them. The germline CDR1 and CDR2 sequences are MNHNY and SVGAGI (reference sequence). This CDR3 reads CASSGKGRYNEKLFF. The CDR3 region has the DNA TGTGCCAGCAGTGGAAAGGGACGGTATAATGAAAAACTGTTTTTT.

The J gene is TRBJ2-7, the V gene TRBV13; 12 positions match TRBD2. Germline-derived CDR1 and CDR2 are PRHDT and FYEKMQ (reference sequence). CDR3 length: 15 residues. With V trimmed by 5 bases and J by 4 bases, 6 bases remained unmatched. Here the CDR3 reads CASSGGTSGFYEQYF. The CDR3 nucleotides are TGTGCCAGCAGCGGAGGGACTAGCGGGTTTTACGAGCAGTACTTC.

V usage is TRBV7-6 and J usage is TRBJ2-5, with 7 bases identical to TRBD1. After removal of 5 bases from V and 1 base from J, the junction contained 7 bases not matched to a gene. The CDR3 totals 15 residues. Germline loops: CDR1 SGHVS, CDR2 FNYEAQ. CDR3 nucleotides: TGTGCCAGCAGCCCCTGGACAGGCCCCCAAGAGACCCAGTACTTC. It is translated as CASSPWTGPQETQYF. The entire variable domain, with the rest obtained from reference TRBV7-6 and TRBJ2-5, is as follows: GAGVSQSPRYKVTKRGQDVALRCDPISGHVSLYWYRQALGQGPEFLTYFNYEAQQDKSGLPNDRFSAERPEGSISTLTIQRTEQRDSAMYRCASSPWTGPQETQYFGPGTRLLVL.

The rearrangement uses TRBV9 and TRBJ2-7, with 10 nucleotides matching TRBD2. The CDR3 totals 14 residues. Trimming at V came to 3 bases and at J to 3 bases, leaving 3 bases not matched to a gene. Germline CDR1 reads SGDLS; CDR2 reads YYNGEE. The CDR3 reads CASSALAGDYEQYF. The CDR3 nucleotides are TGTGCCAGCAGCGCCCTAGCGGGGGACTACGAGCAGTACTTC. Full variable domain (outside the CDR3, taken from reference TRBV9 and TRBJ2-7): DSGVTQTPKHLITATGQRVTLRCSPRSGDLSVYWYQQSLDQGLQFLIQYYNGEERAKGNILERFSAQQFPDLHSELNLSSLELGDSALYFCASSALAGDYEQYFGPGTRLTVT.

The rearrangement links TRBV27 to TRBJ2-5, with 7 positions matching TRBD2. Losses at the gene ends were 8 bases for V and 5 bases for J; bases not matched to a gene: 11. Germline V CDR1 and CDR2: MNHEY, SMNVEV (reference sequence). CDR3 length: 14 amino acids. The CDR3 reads CASGVGRVRETQYF. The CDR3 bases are TGTGCCAGCGGTGTTGGGAGGGTCCGGGAGACCCAGTACTTC.

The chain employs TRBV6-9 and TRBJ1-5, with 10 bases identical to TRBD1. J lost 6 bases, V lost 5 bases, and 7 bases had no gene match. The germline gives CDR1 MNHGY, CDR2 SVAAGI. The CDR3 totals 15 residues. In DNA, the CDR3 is TGTGCCAGCAGTGGGGACAGGGGTGGCTCTCAGCCCCAGCATTTT. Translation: CASSGDRGGSQPQHF.

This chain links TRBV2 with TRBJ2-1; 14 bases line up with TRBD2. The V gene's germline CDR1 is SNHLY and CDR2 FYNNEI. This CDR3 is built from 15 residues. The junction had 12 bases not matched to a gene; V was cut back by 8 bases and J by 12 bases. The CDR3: CASAEPGLAGVGQFF. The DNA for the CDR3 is TGTGCCAGCGCCGAGCCGGGACTAGCGGGAGTAGGGCAGTTCTTC.

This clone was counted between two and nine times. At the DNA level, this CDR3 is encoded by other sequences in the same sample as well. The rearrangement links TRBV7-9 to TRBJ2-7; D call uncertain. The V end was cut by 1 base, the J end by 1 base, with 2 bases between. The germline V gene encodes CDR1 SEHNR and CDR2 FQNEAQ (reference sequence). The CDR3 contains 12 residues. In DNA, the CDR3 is TGTGCCAGCAGCTTAGTATCCTACGAGCAGTACTTC. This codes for CASSLVSYEQYF.

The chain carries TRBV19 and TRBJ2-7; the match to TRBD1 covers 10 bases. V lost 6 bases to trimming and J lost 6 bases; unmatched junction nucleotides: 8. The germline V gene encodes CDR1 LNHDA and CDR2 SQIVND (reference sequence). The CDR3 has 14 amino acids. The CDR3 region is CASRDRGQNSEQYF. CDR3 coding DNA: TGTGCCAGTAGAGACAGGGGGCAAAACAGCGAGCAGTACTTC.

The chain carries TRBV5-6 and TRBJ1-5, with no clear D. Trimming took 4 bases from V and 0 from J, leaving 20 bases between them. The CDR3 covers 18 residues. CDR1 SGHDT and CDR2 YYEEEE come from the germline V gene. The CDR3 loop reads CASSLGGAVINSNQPQHF. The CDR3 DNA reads TGTGCCAGCAGCCTAGGTGGTGCAGTTATTAATAGCAATCAGCCCCAGCATTTT.

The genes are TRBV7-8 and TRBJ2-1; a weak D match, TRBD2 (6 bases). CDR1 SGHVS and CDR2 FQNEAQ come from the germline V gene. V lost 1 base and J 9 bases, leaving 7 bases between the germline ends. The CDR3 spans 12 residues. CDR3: CASSLDGSEQFF. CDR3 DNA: TGTGCCAGCAGCTTAGACGGGAGTGAGCAGTTCTTC.

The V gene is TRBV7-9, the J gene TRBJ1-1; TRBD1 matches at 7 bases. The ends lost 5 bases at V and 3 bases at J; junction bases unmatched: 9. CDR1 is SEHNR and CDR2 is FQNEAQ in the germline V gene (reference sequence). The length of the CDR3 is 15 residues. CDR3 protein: CASSQGGGWYTEAFF. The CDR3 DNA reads TGTGCCAGCAGCCAGGGGGGAGGTTGGTACACTGAAGCTTTCTTT.

CDR3 region: CASRVAGYSYEQYF. In DNA form, the CDR3 reads TGTGCCAGCAGGGTAGCGGGGTACTCCTACGAGCAGTACTTC. V gene TRBV27 combines with J gene TRBJ2-7; 8 bases fit TRBD2. CDR1 and CDR2 from the germline V gene are MNHEY and SMNVEV (reference sequence). V was clipped by 6 bases and J by 0 bases; unmatched bases: 4. The CDR3 runs to 14 residues.

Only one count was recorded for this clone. The CDR3 coding sequence is TGTGCCAGCAGCGTAGTAGGGACAGGGGGCACTAAGGGGAACACTGAAGCTTTCTTT. It encodes CASSVVGTGGTKGNTEAFF. The chain links TRBV9 to TRBJ1-1; 12 bases line up with TRBD1. The length of the CDR3 is 19 residues. The germline V gene encodes CDR1 SGDLS and CDR2 YYNGEE. Trimming removed 0 bases from V and 1 base from J; junction bases left unmatched: 10.

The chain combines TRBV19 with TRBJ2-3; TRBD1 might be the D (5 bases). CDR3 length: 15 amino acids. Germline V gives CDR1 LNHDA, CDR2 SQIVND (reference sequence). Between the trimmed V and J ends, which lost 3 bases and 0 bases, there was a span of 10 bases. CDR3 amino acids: CASSIDSFSTDTQYF. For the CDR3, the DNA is TGTGCCAGTAGTATTGACAGTTTTAGCACAGATACGCAGTATTTT.

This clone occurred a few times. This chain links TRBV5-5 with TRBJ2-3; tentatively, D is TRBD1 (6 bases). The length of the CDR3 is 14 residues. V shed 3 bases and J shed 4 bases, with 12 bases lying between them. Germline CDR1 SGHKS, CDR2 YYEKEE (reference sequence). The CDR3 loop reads CASSYRDAADTQYF. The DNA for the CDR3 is TGTGCCAGCAGCTACAGGGATGCGGCAGATACGCAGTATTTT.

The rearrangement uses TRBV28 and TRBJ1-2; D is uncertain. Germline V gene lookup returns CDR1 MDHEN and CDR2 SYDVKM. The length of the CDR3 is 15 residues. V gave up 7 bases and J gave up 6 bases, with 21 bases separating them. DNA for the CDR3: TGTGCCAGCACCACCCATGGGCGGCAACGAGATGGCTACACCTTC. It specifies CASTTHGRQRDGYTF.

DNA of the CDR3: TGTGCCAGCAGTTTTATGGACACCACAGATACGCAGTATTTT. Protein: CASSFMDTTDTQYF. The rearrangement links TRBV27 to TRBJ2-3; the D gene is possibly TRBD1 (5 bases). Germline V gives CDR1 MNHEY, CDR2 SMNVEV (reference sequence). V was cut by 3 bases and J by 2 bases, with 9 bases left in between. This CDR3 is built from 14 residues.

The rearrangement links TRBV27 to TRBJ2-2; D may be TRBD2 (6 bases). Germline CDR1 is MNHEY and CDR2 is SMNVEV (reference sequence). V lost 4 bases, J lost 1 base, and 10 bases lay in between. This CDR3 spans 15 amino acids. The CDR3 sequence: CASSSQTRNTGELFF. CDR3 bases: TGTGCCAGCAGTTCCCAGACTAGGAACACCGGGGAGCTGTTTTTT.

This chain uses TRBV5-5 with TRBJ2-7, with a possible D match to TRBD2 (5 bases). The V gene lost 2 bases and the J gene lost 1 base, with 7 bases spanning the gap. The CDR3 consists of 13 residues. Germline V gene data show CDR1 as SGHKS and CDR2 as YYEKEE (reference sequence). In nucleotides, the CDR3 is TGTGCCAGCAGCTTACTAGAATCCTACGAGCAGTACTTC. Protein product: CASSLLESYEQYF.

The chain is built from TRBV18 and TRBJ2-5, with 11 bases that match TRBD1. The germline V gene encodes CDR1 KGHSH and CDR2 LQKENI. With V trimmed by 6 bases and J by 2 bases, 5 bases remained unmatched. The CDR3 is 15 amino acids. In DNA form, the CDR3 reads TGTGCCAGCTCCCTGGACAGGGGGCGTCAAGAGACCCAGTACTTC. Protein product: CASSLDRGRQETQYF.

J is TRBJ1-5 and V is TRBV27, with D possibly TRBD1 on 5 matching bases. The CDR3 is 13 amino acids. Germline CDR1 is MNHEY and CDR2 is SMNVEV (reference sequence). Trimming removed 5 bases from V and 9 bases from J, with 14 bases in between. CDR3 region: CASSHTGTGPQHF. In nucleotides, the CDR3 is TGTGCCAGCAGTCATACAGGCACAGGGCCCCAGCATTTT.

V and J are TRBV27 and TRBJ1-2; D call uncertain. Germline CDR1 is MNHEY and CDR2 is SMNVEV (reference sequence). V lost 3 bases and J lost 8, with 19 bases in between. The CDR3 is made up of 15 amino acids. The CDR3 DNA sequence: TGTGCCAGCAGTTTTGCAAACCAGGCTTTGTGGGGCTACACCTTC. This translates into CASSFANQALWGYTF.